These 7 T cell receptor beta chains came from one sample sequenced in a study of Ad26.COV2.S vaccination and SARS-CoV-2 variants. TCRdb keeps only in-frame clones here, not all; method: immunoSEQ multiplex PCR. The data contain 300,000 to 350,000 clones, roughly 90% of them singletons. Treatment defined: 15 to 20 received Ad26.COV2.S at low or high dose, single or two shots; about 5 received placebo; per-sample allocation not given. Sampling took place 63 days after the first vaccine or placebo injection. Here the sequenced sample was peripheral blood, taken in a trial of Ad26.COV2.S vaccine versus placebo. Source of these receptors: a person aged 18-65 years who received the Ad26.COV2.S COVID-19 vaccine or a placebo.

The CDR3 is CASSFEGQGIPEQYF. The DNA of the CDR3 is TGTGCCAGCAGCTTTGAGGGACAGGGGATTCCCGAGCAGTACTTC. V is TRBV5-5 and J is TRBJ2-7; 10 bases map to TRBD1. V lost 2 bases, J lost 6 bases, and 8 bases stayed unmatched. CDR1 and CDR2 (germline): SGHKS, YYEKEE (reference sequence). This CDR3 contains 15 residues.

A single count supports this clone. The rearrangement links TRBV4-3 to TRBJ1-6, with D perhaps matching TRBD1 (5 bases). Trimming took off 4 bases at V and 7 bases at J, with 32 bases between the two ends. There are 21 residues in the CDR3. In germline, CDR1 is LGHNA, CDR2 YSLEER. CDR3 DNA sequence: TGCGCCAGCAGCCCTCGCGGCGTCCCGGGCCCCGCTGTTGGGGCAAATTCACCCCTCCACTTT. Its protein product is CASSPRGVPGPAVGANSPLHF.

A single count supports this clone. The chain has TRBV19 and TRBJ2-3; TRBD2 aligns across 8 bases. The CDR3 is 12 residues long. J was trimmed by 14 bases and V by 5 bases; bases with no gene match: 9. Germline V gives CDR1 LNHDA, CDR2 SQIVND (reference sequence). In DNA, the CDR3 is TGTGCCAGTAGTTCCGGGAGGGCCGGTCCGTATTTT. Translation gives CASSSGRAGPYF.

The J gene is TRBJ1-6, the V gene TRBV10-1, with no clear D. V gave up 6 bases and J gave up 0 bases, with 12 bases separating them. Germline assignment: CDR1 WNHNN and CDR2 SYGVQD (reference sequence). There are 16 residues in the CDR3. Here the CDR3 reads CASRKTADSYNSPLHF. The CDR3 DNA follows: TGCGCCAGCAGAAAAACAGCAGACTCCTATAATTCACCCCTCCACTTT.

J is TRBJ1-2 and V is TRBV23-1; weak D call: TRBD1 (5 bases). TRBV23-1 is an ORF, and what it does is uncertain. V lost 6 bases, J lost 5 bases, and 13 bases lay in between. The CDR3 has 13 amino acids. The CDR3 sequence: CASRGGGSYGYTF. The CDR3 nucleotides are TGCGCCAGCAGGGGCGGGGGAAGTTATGGCTACACCTTC.

This clone was detected once. This chain uses TRBV15 with TRBJ1-4; D gene uncertain. The CDR3 spans 13 residues. Germline CDR1 and CDR2: LNHNV and YYDKDF (reference sequence). Trimming removed 5 bases from V and 3 bases from J, with 7 bases in between. CDR3 DNA sequence: TGTGCCACCAGCTCCTGGGCTAATGAAAAACTGTTTTTT. Translated: CATSSWANEKLFF.

This chain links TRBV19 with TRBJ1-5; D possibly corresponds to TRBD1 (5 bases). The CDR3 sequence is 14 residues long. The ends were cut back, 5 bases at V and 11 bases at J, with 19 bases in the middle. CDR1 LNHDA and CDR2 SQIVND come from the germline V gene (reference sequence). The CDR3 loop reads CASSPTTDMSAQHF. The CDR3 DNA reads TGTGCCAGTAGTCCAACCACGGACATGTCAGCCCAGCATTTT.